The T cell receptor (beta chain) under discussion was sequenced for a study of blood T cells in healthy people across ages. Notes on the study in general: The percentage of naive T cells correlated strongly with TCR beta diversity.

Together with a sample-barcoded 5' primer, a J-beta primer mix was included in a second PCR lasting roughly 6 to 12 cycles. TCRdb used MiXCR to reprocess the 5' RACE reads, holding one entry per CDR3 protein. The data show approximately 1,700,000 distinct CDR3 sequences, about two fifths seen once. Roughly 10 milliliters of peripheral blood were drawn from each donor. This CDR3 spans 18 amino acids. Unmatched junction bases numbered 14, after V lost 1 base and J lost 8 bases. Germline V gene sequence: CDR1 SGHNT, CDR2 YENEEA. In the case of this clonotype: The antigen is unknown.

The sequencing sample was made of blood. The sequence came from a human donor in good health. The V and J genes are TRBV11-3 and TRBJ2-1; 10 bases line up with TRBD2. The CDR3 DNA follows: TGTGCCAGCAGCTTAGTTGGGATAGCGGGGGGTTCAGGATATGAGCAGTTCTTC. Translated: CASSLVGIAGGSGYEQFF.